This TCR beta chain appears in the sequencing data of a study of blood T cell repertoires in COVID-19. The overall study: Material from acute and convalescent COVID-19 was sourced from the United States, Italy and Spain. Sample material is recorded as cDNA or gDNA derived from T cells, B-cell-depleted T cells, or PBMCs.

The study assigned cohorts using participant-reported clinical history. In the source study's methods: Nucleated cell counts were estimated from reference gene primer amplification. Profiled with immunoSEQ multiplex PCR; TCRdb holds only in-frame clones, not every one. That table gives V, J and clone size, and the DNA gave D and trimming. This sample yields roughly 130,000 clones, of which around 83% are seen a single time; more than 8.5% belongs to the top ten. The CDR3 runs 15 residues. J lost 6 bases, V lost 3 bases, and 3 bases had no gene match. CDR1 is KGHDR, CDR2 SFDVKD, per germline. Specimen: PBMCs or T cells enriched from blood (not recorded which). The V and J genes are TRBV24-1 and TRBJ2-1; TRBD1 matches at 11 bases. The sequence derives from a middle-aged man who had recovered from COVID-19. The CDR3 DNA reads as TGTGCCACCAGTGATACGGGACAGGGGGGCAATGAGCAGTTCTTC. Protein product: CATSDTGQGGNEQFF.